This T cell receptor (beta chain) appears in the sequencing data of a study of T cells in Graves' hyperthyroidism and ophthalmopathy. Whole-study results and caveats: Blood also carried most thyroid clonotypes expanded above 0.001.

Amplification of TCR beta CDR3 regions used RNA as the template. Using the HTBI primer set, a first-round RT-PCR was run on the TCR CDR3. MiXCR was run by TCRdb on the multiplex PCR reads, yielding one entry per CDR3 protein. The table shows more than 40,000 distinct CDR3 sequences, with over 45% occurring only once. The sample holds many counts of this clonotype. The antigen remains unidentified. CDR3 size: 15 residues. Germline V gives CDR1 DFQATT, CDR2 SNEGSKA (reference sequence). V was trimmed by 4 bases and J by 0 bases, leaving 13 bases between them. The sequence was obtained from a woman in her 50s with Graves' hyperthyroidism. Material: peripheral blood or thyroid tissue (not recorded which). J is TRBJ1-3 and V is TRBV20-1; D uncertain. The CDR3 reads CSAIDDKSSGNTIYF. The DNA of the CDR3 is TGCAGTGCTATTGACGATAAAAGCTCTGGAAACACCATATATTTT.